Listed here are 22 T cell receptor beta chains from one sample, sequenced in a study of cytomegalovirus exposure and HLA in healthy donors (dated by TCRdb to 2016 to 2017). The library relied on the immunoSEQ multiplex PCR assay. The multiplex PCR relied on a mix of 60 forward primers for TCR Vbeta segments and 13 reverse primers for TCR Jbeta segments. The immuneACCESS repertoire file appears here via TCRdb, limited to in-frame rearrangements. These files lack a portion of the clones; in checked studies, under half of the deficit traces to unresolved V genes, and the cause of the others is not known. This sample is represented by about 120,000 clones; 81% of them were singletons. The ten most abundant clones make up roughly 2.4% of the sample. Sequencing used PBMCs. These TCRs come from a woman aged 35 to 49 in good health and CMV-seronegative.

This rearrangement joins TRBV5-6 to TRBJ2-1, with TRBD2 identical over 14 bases. The CDR3 is 15 residues long. CDR1 is SGHDT and CDR2 is YYEEEE in the germline V gene. V shed 5 bases, J shed 8 bases, and the junction held 6 bases outside the gene matches. This chain's CDR3 is CASSRGLAGGDEQFF. The CDR3 coding sequence is TGTGCCAGCAGTCGCGGACTAGCGGGAGGCGATGAGCAGTTCTTC.

This rearrangement joins TRBV15 to TRBJ2-2, with D possibly matching TRBD2 (6 bases). The germline gives CDR1 LNHNV, CDR2 YYDKDF (reference sequence). Trimming left V 4 bases short and J 4 bases short, with 13 bases between. This CDR3 contains 15 residues. The CDR3 nucleotides read TGTGCCACCAGCAAGGGCGGGACCCTCACCGGGGAGCTGTTTTTT. Translated: CATSKGGTLTGELFF.

The rearrangement links TRBV7-2 to TRBJ2-7; weak D call: TRBD2 (5 bases). This CDR3 comprises 15 residues. The V end was cut by 1 base, the J end by 5 bases, with 15 bases between. Per the germline V gene, CDR1 is SGHTA and CDR2 is FQGNSA. CDR3 nucleotides: TGTGCCAGCAGCTTAGTAGTGTCACTAGGCGACGAGCAGTACTTC. It specifies CASSLVVSLGDEQYF. Full variable domain (rest looked up from reference TRBV7-2 and TRBJ2-7): GAGVSQSPSNKVTEKGKDVELRCDPISGHTALYWYRQSLGQGLEFLIYFQGNSAPDKSGLPSDRFSAERTGGSVSTLTIQRTQQEDSAVYLCASSLVVSLGDEQYFGPGTRLTVT.

The V call is TRBV30, the J call TRBJ2-1, with a weak D call TRBD1 (6 bases). Trimming left V 5 bases short and J 4 bases short, with 12 bases between. Per germline, CDR1 GTSNPN and CDR2 SVGIG (reference sequence). The CDR3 runs to 13 residues. The CDR3 loop is CAWSGQEYNEQFF. The DNA for the CDR3 is TGTGCCTGGTCGGGACAAGAGTACAATGAGCAGTTCTTC.

This CDR3 reads CASRPRDRAYMNTEAFF. CDR3 bases: TGTGCCAGCAGGCCCCGGGACAGGGCTTACATGAACACTGAAGCTTTCTTT. The V and J genes are TRBV28 and TRBJ1-1; TRBD1 matches at 9 bases. The length of the CDR3 is 17 residues. Germline values: CDR1 MDHEN, CDR2 SYDVKM. J was trimmed by 0 bases and V by 6 bases; bases with no gene match: 11.

The V and J genes are TRBV5-1 and TRBJ2-7; TRBD1 aligns across 8 bases. The V segment lost 4 bases and the J segment 5 bases; nucleotides outside the gene matches: 8. The germline V gene has CDR1 SGHRS and CDR2 YFSETQ. This CDR3 contains 14 residues. CDR3 region: CASSIETGAHEQYF. DNA for the CDR3: TGCGCCAGCAGCATAGAGACAGGGGCCCACGAGCAGTACTTC.

The DNA for the CDR3 is TGTGCCAGCAGCTTGCCAAAGACCAGGGGCTCAACCTATGGCTACACCTTC. This sequence encodes CASSLPKTRGSTYGYTF. The genes are TRBV7-8 and TRBJ1-2; D possibly corresponds to TRBD1 (6 bases). Germline loops: CDR1 SGHVS, CDR2 FQNEAQ. The CDR3 has 17 amino acids. Trimming pared 3 bases from V and 4 bases from J, leaving 21 bases between. Full variable domain (rest looked up from reference TRBV7-8 and TRBJ1-2): GAGVSQSPRYKVAKRGQDVALRCDPISGHVSLFWYQQALGQGPEFLTYFQNEAQLDKSGLPSDRFFAERPEGSVSTLKIQRTQQEDSAVYLCASSLPKTRGSTYGYTFGSGTRLTVV.

On this clone itself: An end of the junction does not agree with germline; a read error may underlie this. The chain has TRBV7-8 and TRBJ1-5, with D maybe TRBD1 (5 bases). Looked up from germline, CDR1 is SGHVS and CDR2 is FQNEAQ. There are 13 residues in the CDR3. The CDR3 loop reads CASRLGPQGPQHF. Written as DNA, the CDR3 is TGTGCCAGCAGATTAGGGCCCCAGGGGCCCCAGCATTTT.

V usage is TRBV5-1 and J usage is TRBJ2-5; unclear D gene. The closer fit of TRBJ2-7 to the DNA end suggests the J call may be wrong. CDR1 SGHRS and CDR2 YFSETQ come from the germline V gene. This CDR3 comprises 14 residues. DNA for the CDR3: TGCGCCAGCAGCTTGACCCCAGACTCCTACGAGCAGTACTTC. It translates to CASSLTPDSYEQYF.

The chain couples TRBV9 to TRBJ1-4; 7 nucleotides line up with TRBD1. CDR3 size: 16 residues. Trimming took 0 bases from V and 0 from J; bases not matched to a gene: 2. Germline V gene data show CDR1 as SGDLS and CDR2 as YYNGEE. As DNA, the CDR3 is TGTGCCAGCAGCGTAGAAGGGGGCCCAACTAATGAAAAACTGTTTTTT. It encodes CASSVEGGPTNEKLFF.

The chain is built from TRBV28 and TRBJ1-5; D is perhaps TRBD1 (5 bases). V was pared by 7 bases and J by 5 bases, with 9 bases between. In germline, CDR1 is MDHEN, CDR2 SYDVKM. The CDR3 consists of 12 residues. The CDR3 sequence: CASTRGDQPQHF. The CDR3 nucleotides read TGTGCCAGCACTCGGGGGGATCAGCCCCAGCATTTT.

The chain recombines TRBV6-6 with TRBJ1-2, with D possibly being TRBD1 (6 bases). The length of the CDR3 is 12 residues. V lost 7 bases, J lost 4 bases, and 10 bases lay in between. CDR1 and CDR2 (germline): MNHNY, SVGAGI (reference sequence). The chain's CDR3 is CASTPDSYGYTF. The CDR3 DNA sequence: TGTGCCAGCACCCCGGACAGCTATGGCTACACCTTC.

V gene TRBV5-6 combines with J gene TRBJ2-1; 7 nucleotides match TRBD2. The CDR3 runs to 18 residues. The V and J ends lost 1 base and 7 bases, in that order; junction bases with no gene match: 17. Germline V gene data show CDR1 as SGHDT and CDR2 as YYEEEE. The CDR3 nucleotides read TGTGCCAGCAGCTTGTGGTCTGGGGGGGGGTCATCTCGGAATGAGCAGTTCTTC. The encoded protein is CASSLWSGGGSSRNEQFF. The full variable domain, its missing parts supplied by reference TRBV5-6 and TRBJ2-1, is DAGVTQSPTHLIKTRGQQVTLRCSPKSGHDTVSWYQQALGQGPQFIFQYYEEEERQRGNFPDRFSGHQFPNYSSELNVNALLLGDSALYLCASSLWSGGGSSRNEQFFGPGTRLTVL.

The CDR3, as DNA: TGTGCCAGCAGCTTAACGTCTGACAGGGTGTCCACAGATACGCAGTATTTT. Its translation is CASSLTSDRVSTDTQYF. V and J are TRBV7-3 and TRBJ2-3, with 7 bases identical to TRBD1. Germline values: CDR1 SGHTA, CDR2 FQGTGA. Germline trimming cut 0 bases from V and 2 bases from J; bases unmatched to any gene: 8. This CDR3 has 17 amino acids.

The chain employs TRBV6-4 and TRBJ1-6; the D is unclear. Germline loops: CDR1 MRHNA, CDR2 SNTAGT. The CDR3 runs 15 residues. The germline V and J ends were trimmed by 2 bases and 4 bases, with 9 bases remaining between them. The CDR3: CASSDIPGYNSPLHF. The DNA of the CDR3 is TGTGCCAGCAGTGACATTCCGGGGTATAATTCACCCCTCCACTTT.

The chain is built from TRBV10-3 and TRBJ1-1; tentative D call: TRBD1 (5 bases). The CDR3 covers 14 residues. Germline V gene data show CDR1 as ENHRY and CDR2 as SYGVKD. The V end was cut by 2 bases, the J end by 4 bases, with 11 bases between. The CDR3 DNA sequence: TGTGCCATCAGTGAGGGGCCAGGGCCCACTGAAGCTTTCTTT. It is translated as CAISEGPGPTEAFF.

The chain links TRBV7-9 to TRBJ1-1, with unresolved D. Germline CDR1 SEHNR, CDR2 FQNEAQ (reference sequence). This CDR3 is 11 amino acids long. With 2 bases removed from V and 5 bases from J, the gap between germline ends came to 3 bases. CDR3: CASSLYTEAFF. DNA for the CDR3: TGTGCCAGCAGCTTATATACTGAAGCTTTCTTT.

This clone occurred once. V usage is TRBV4-2 and J usage is TRBJ2-3; 16 bases are a match to TRBD2. The V segment lost 7 bases and the J segment 6 bases; nucleotides outside the gene matches: 7. Germline CDR1 is LGHNA and CDR2 is YNFKEQ. The CDR3 is 16 residues long. Here the CDR3 reads CASTPGLAGGQDTQYF. The DNA for the CDR3 is TGTGCCAGCACCCCGGGACTAGCGGGGGGGCAGGATACGCAGTATTTT.

The chain employs TRBV11-1 and TRBJ2-3; 8 bases fit TRBD2. The CDR3 has 14 residues. Germline-derived CDR1 and CDR2 are SGHAT and FQDESV (reference sequence). J gave up 3 bases and V 8 bases, and 7 bases lay outside the gene matches. The CDR3 is CASHPGGDTDTQYF. CDR3 coding DNA: TGTGCCAGCCACCCGGGGGGGGATACAGATACGCAGTATTTT. The entire variable domain, with the rest obtained from reference TRBV11-1 and TRBJ2-3, is as follows: EAEVAQSPRYKITEKSQAVAFWCDPISGHATLYWYRQILGQGPELLVQFQDESVVDDSQLPKDRFSAERLKGVDSTLKIQPAELGDSAMYLCASHPGGDTDTQYFGPGTRLTVL.

In regard to this clone: No conserved phenylalanine or tryptophan ends this CDR3, so it is likely a read error. The limits of the CDR3 on the DNA are not certain, so only TCRdb's listed CDR3 is given. The chain employs TRBV11-1 and TRBJ1-6. The CDR3 is 8 amino acids in total, end residues counted. Per the germline V gene, CDR1 is SGHAT and CDR2 is FQDESV (reference sequence). Here the CDR3 reads CASTEKGG.

This clone occurred once. The chain has TRBV7-9 and TRBJ1-2, with D unresolved. Germline V CDR1 and CDR2: SEHNR, FQNEAQ (reference sequence). This CDR3 has 15 residues. Trimming removed 5 bases at V and 2 bases at J, with 15 bases between. The CDR3 nucleotides read TGTGCCAGCAGCCCCCTCCCTACAGAGAACTATGGCTACACCTTC. Protein sequence: CASSPLPTENYGYTF. Full variable domain (outside the CDR3, taken from reference TRBV7-9 and TRBJ1-2): DTGVSQNPRHKITKRGQNVTFRCDPISEHNRLYWYRQTLGQGPEFLTYFQNEAQLEKSRLLSDRFSAERPKGSFSTLEIQRTEQGDSAMYLCASSPLPTENYGYTFGSGTRLTVV.

CDR3: CASSLVRGTSTGELFF. CDR3 DNA sequence: TGCGCCAGCAGCTTGGTTCGGGGAACCAGCACCGGGGAGCTGTTTTTT. V and J are TRBV5-1 and TRBJ2-2; tentative D call: TRBD2 (5 bases). V was pared by 0 bases and J by 4 bases, with 13 bases between. Germline V lookup: CDR1 SGHRS, CDR2 YFSETQ. The CDR3 is made up of 16 amino acids.